The 32 T cell receptor beta chains below all came from one sample that was sequenced in a study of CD8+CD57+ T cells in acquired aplastic anemia. Profiles of TCR beta VDJ and CDR3 were generated from a genomic DNA template. Each CDR3 protein is one row after TCRdb ran MiXCR on the reads. The data hold 200,000 or so distinct CDR3 sequences, with less than 65% observed a single time. Sequencing input: sorted CD4+, CD8+, or CD8+CD57+ T cells (not recorded which) from PBMCs. The receptors shown here come from a human donor with severe aplastic anemia or a healthy control (not recorded which).

This clonotype is medium-sized within its sample. The chain carries TRBV27 and TRBJ2-5; 9 bases fit TRBD2. The V gene's germline CDR1 is MNHEY and CDR2 SMNVEV (reference sequence). The ends lost 2 bases at V and 5 bases at J; junction bases unmatched: 9. The CDR3 contains 16 residues. CDR3 amino acids: CASSLMGTSRGETQYF. In DNA, the CDR3 is TGTGCCAGCAGTTTAATGGGGACTAGCCGGGGGGAGACCCAGTACTTC.

With respect to this clonotype: It may be a read error: a sequence one base away is much more abundant. The chain employs TRBV5-1 and TRBJ1-1; 12 bases map to TRBD1. Germline CDR1 and CDR2: SGHRS and YFSETQ. The CDR3 extends over 15 amino acids. CDR3 DNA sequence: TGCGCCAGCAGCTCCCGGGACAGGGGGCTCACTGAAGCTTCCTTT. Its translation: CASSSRDRGLTEASF. Using reference TRBV5-1 and TRBJ1-1 for the parts outside the CDR3, the full variable domain is KAGVTQTPRYLIKTRGQQVTLSCSPISGHRSVSWYQQTPGQGLQFLFEYFSETQRNKGNFPGRFSGRQFSNSRSEMNVSTLELGDSALYLCASSSRDRGLTEASFGQGTRLTVV.

The chain is built from TRBV9 and TRBJ1-5; D ambiguous. The CDR3 extends over 14 amino acids. Germline values: CDR1 SGDLS, CDR2 YYNGEE. V lost 0 bases and J lost 4, with 8 bases in between. The CDR3 sequence is CASSVDGLNQPQHF. In DNA form, the CDR3 reads TGTGCCAGCAGCGTAGATGGGTTGAATCAGCCCCAGCATTTT.

CDR3 coding DNA: TGTGCCAGCAGTCTGACGGGACAGGACGAGCAGTACTTC. Its translation is CASSLTGQDEQYF. The gene calls are TRBV12-3 or TRBV12-4 and TRBJ2-7; 8 nucleotides line up with TRBD1. The CDR3 is 13 amino acids. V shed 5 bases, J shed 5 bases, and the junction held 5 bases outside the gene matches.

The rearrangement uses TRBV2 and TRBJ2-1; possible D gene TRBD1, 6 bases. CDR1 is SNHLY, CDR2 FYNNEI, per germline. There are 18 residues in the CDR3. Trimming took off 5 bases at V and 3 bases at J, with 23 bases between the two ends. The CDR3 nucleotides read TGTGCCAGCAGTCCTGGAAGAGGTCAGGGGTTCCTCTACAATGAGCAGTTCTTC. Amino acid sequence: CASSPGRGQGFLYNEQFF.

The chain carries TRBV7-9 and TRBJ1-1, with 8 bases matching TRBD1. Germline trimming cut 7 bases from V and 1 base from J; bases unmatched to any gene: 5. CDR1 is SEHNR, CDR2 FQNEAQ, per germline (reference sequence). The CDR3 runs to 14 residues. The CDR3, as DNA: TGTGCCAGCACTAGGACAGGGCAGAACACTGAAGCTTTCTTT. Amino acids: CASTRTGQNTEAFF.

About this clonotype: At one end the junction does not follow the germline gene, possibly because of a read error. The chain joins TRBV7-8 to TRBJ1-3; unclear D gene. This CDR3 spans 14 amino acids. The V gene's germline CDR1 is SGHVS and CDR2 FQNEAQ. In nucleotides, the CDR3 is TGTGCCAGCAGCATAGCCTTTTCTGGAAACACCATATATTTT. Amino acids: CASSIAFSGNTIYF.

This clonotype was seen a few times. The rearrangement joins TRBV9 to TRBJ2-5; D is unresolved. The CDR3 runs 13 residues. Germline loops: CDR1 SGDLS, CDR2 YYNGEE. V was trimmed by 3 bases and J by 0 bases, leaving 6 bases between them. The CDR3: CASSASNQETQYF. The CDR3 DNA reads TGTGCCAGCAGCGCCTCAAACCAAGAGACCCAGTACTTC. Full variable domain (outside the CDR3, taken from reference TRBV9 and TRBJ2-5): DSGVTQTPKHLITATGQRVTLRCSPRSGDLSVYWYQQSLDQGLQFLIQYYNGEERAKGNILERFSAQQFPDLHSELNLSSLELGDSALYFCASSASNQETQYFGPGTRLLVL.

The rearrangement links TRBV20-1 to TRBJ1-1; TRBD1 might be the D (5 bases). The CDR3 runs to 16 residues. CDR1 and CDR2 (germline): DFQATT, SNEGSKA (reference sequence). V was trimmed by 4 bases and J by 4 bases, leaving 22 bases between them. CDR3: CSATSSWWRGVTEAFF. The CDR3 nucleotides are TGCAGTGCTACGAGTAGCTGGTGGCGAGGGGTCACTGAAGCTTTCTTT.

This clonotype has a handful of counts. This sequence joins TRBV12-3 or TRBV12-4 and TRBJ2-5; 9 positions match TRBD1. J gave up 4 bases and V 5 bases, and 8 bases lay outside the gene matches. This CDR3 is built from 15 residues. In nucleotides, the CDR3 is TGTGCCAGCAGTGCTACGGGACAGGGTGGAGAGACCCAGTACTTC. It translates to CASSATGQGGETQYF.

V is TRBV2 and J is TRBJ1-1; D is uncertain. Germline V gives CDR1 SNHLY, CDR2 FYNNEI. The CDR3 is 13 residues long. The V end was cut by 6 bases, the J end by 1 base, with 9 bases between. The CDR3 here is CASRRQKNTEAFF. The CDR3 DNA is TGTGCCAGCAGGAGGCAGAAGAACACTGAAGCTTTCTTT.

In nucleotides, the CDR3 is TGTGCCAGCAGACCCTTGGGCACTGAAGCTTTCTTT. It translates to CASRPLGTEAFF. The V call is TRBV12-3 or TRBV12-4, the J call TRBJ1-1; no definite D call. Deletions cut 6 bases from V and 4 bases from J, with 9 bases between. CDR3 length: 12 residues.

The V and J genes are TRBV7-3 and TRBJ2-3; 10 bases match TRBD1. This CDR3 spans 15 amino acids. The V and J ends lost 5 bases and 5 bases, in that order; junction bases with no gene match: 7. Germline CDR1 and CDR2: SGHTA and FQGTGA. The CDR3 is CASSRLGTGEDTQYF. Written as DNA, the CDR3 is TGTGCCAGCAGCCGCCTGGGGACAGGGGAAGATACGCAGTATTTT.

Many counts were recorded for this clonotype. The V gene is TRBV24-1, the J gene TRBJ2-5, with TRBD1 identical over 10 bases. The CDR3 totals 18 residues. V lost 1 base and J lost 4; bases outside the gene matches: 11. Germline-derived CDR1 and CDR2 are KGHDR and SFDVKD. As DNA, the CDR3 is TGTGCCACCAGTGATTTCAGGACAGGGGGTGGGCTACGAGAGACCCAGTACTTC. Protein: CATSDFRTGGGLRETQYF.

J is TRBJ2-1 and V is TRBV2; 9 nucleotides agree with TRBD2. The CDR3 length is 14 residues. Germline lookup yields CDR1 SNHLY and CDR2 FYNNEI. V shed 6 bases, J shed 9 bases, and the junction held 9 bases outside the gene matches. The CDR3 DNA reads as TGTGCCAGCAGAGGGAGCGGGAGGTTTGGTGAGCAGTTCTTC. Amino acids: CASRGSGRFGEQFF.

The chain has TRBV10-2 and TRBJ1-6, with D unresolved. V lost 7 bases and J lost 5, with 12 bases in between. The CDR3 is 14 amino acids. Per the germline V gene, CDR1 is WSHSY and CDR2 is SAAADI. CDR3 coding DNA: TGCGCCAGCACTTTAGGTTCCCATAATTCACCCCTCCACTTT. The encoded protein is CASTLGSHNSPLHF.

This clonotype was detected a few times. The rearrangement uses TRBV20-1 and TRBJ2-7, with TRBD2 as a possible D gene (7 bases). The CDR3 is made up of 15 amino acids. Trimming removed 6 bases from V and 6 bases from J, with 24 bases in between. CDR1 DFQATT and CDR2 SNEGSKA come from the germline V gene (reference sequence). Here the CDR3 DNA reads TGCAGTGCCAGCAGCTTAGGGCGGGGGCGCAGCGAGCAGTACTTC. As protein: CSASSLGRGRSEQYF.

In its sample, this clonotype was seen once. The chain has TRBV7-9 and TRBJ2-1; 7 bases line up with TRBD2. The CDR3 has 15 residues. Germline CDR1 is SEHNR and CDR2 is FQNEAQ (reference sequence). Unmatched junction bases numbered 5, after V lost 5 bases and J lost 1 base. The CDR3 is CASSAGVGSYNEQFF. As DNA, the CDR3 is TGTGCCAGCAGCGCGGGGGTTGGATCCTACAATGAGCAGTTCTTC.

This clonotype was recorded a few times. A much larger clone differs by one base, so this may be a read error. V gene TRBV10-3 combines with J gene TRBJ2-5; 8 bases line up with TRBD1. The CDR3 consists of 14 residues. Germline loops: CDR1 ENHRY, CDR2 SYGVKD. The CDR3 DNA reads TGTGCCATCAGTGATCAGGGGGCTGTTGAGACCCGGTACTTC. This gives the protein CAISDQGAVETRYF.

V gene TRBV7-2 combines with J gene TRBJ2-7, with 9 positions matching TRBD2. The V gene's germline CDR1 is SGHTA and CDR2 FQGNSA. CDR3 length: 14 residues. V was pared by 2 bases and J by 7 bases, with 6 bases of the junction left unmatched. The CDR3 bases are TGTGCCAGCAGCTTACTAGCGGGGATGGGAGAGCAGTACTTC. This sequence encodes CASSLLAGMGEQYF.

This chain links TRBV11-2 with TRBJ2-7; no firm D call. V was pared by 2 bases and J by 4 bases, with 9 bases between. Germline loops: CDR1 SGHAT, CDR2 FQNNGV. The CDR3 totals 13 residues. CDR3 nucleotides: TGTGCCAGCAGCTTAACGCCGACGTACGAGCAGTACTTC. Translating gives CASSLTPTYEQYF.

The J gene is TRBJ2-5, the V gene TRBV20-1; D is undetermined. V was trimmed by 6 bases and J by 5 bases, leaving 19 bases between them. This CDR3 contains 14 residues. Germline CDR1 DFQATT, CDR2 SNEGSKA (reference sequence). CDR3 protein: CSASSATAWETQYF. Here the CDR3 DNA reads TGCAGTGCCAGCAGCGCGACGGCCTGGGAGACCCAGTACTTC.

A single count supports this clonotype. The gene calls are TRBV7-2 and TRBJ1-1, with 9 nucleotides matching TRBD1. CDR3 size: 15 residues. With V trimmed by 6 bases and J by 2 bases, 7 bases remained unmatched. Looked up from germline, CDR1 is SGHTA and CDR2 is FQGNSA. CDR3 sequence: CASRSGTGTNTEAFF. DNA for the CDR3: TGTGCCAGCAGATCCGGGACAGGGACCAACACTGAAGCTTTCTTT.

The chain links TRBV29-1 to TRBJ2-7; possibly TRBD1 or TRBD2 for D (5 bases each). The CDR3 is 12 amino acids. V was clipped by 6 bases and J by 0 bases, with 9 bases between them. In germline, CDR1 is SQVTM, CDR2 ANQGSEA. In DNA, the CDR3 is TGCAGCGTAGGGGACGACTCCTACGAGCAGTACTTC. As protein: CSVGDDSYEQYF.

This clonotype was detected a few times. A clone one base away is much larger, so this may be a read error. This chain joins TRBV6-5 and TRBJ1-5, with a tentative D call TRBD1 (5 bases). This CDR3 spans 15 amino acids. Trimming left V 6 bases short and J 0 bases short, with 12 bases between. Germline CDR1 MNHEY, CDR2 SVGAGI. CDR3 sequence (DNA): TGTGCCAGCAGAGTACGAGGGGCTAGCAATCAGCCCCAGCATTTT. As protein: CASRVRGASNQPQHF.

CDR3 DNA: TGTGCCAGCAGCGTAGCCGCGATCACCGGGGAGCTGTTTTTT. Translating it yields CASSVAAITGELFF. This chain links TRBV9 with TRBJ2-2; unclear D gene. V was trimmed by 0 bases and J by 4 bases, leaving 7 bases between them. Germline loops: CDR1 SGDLS, CDR2 YYNGEE. The CDR3 length is 14 residues.

This chain connects TRBV2 to TRBJ1-1; TRBD1 might be the D (6 bases). Germline assignment: CDR1 SNHLY and CDR2 FYNNEI. This CDR3 is 12 amino acids long. Trimming shortened V by 6 bases and J by 3 bases, and 8 bases separated the two germline ends. The DNA of the CDR3 is TGTGCCAGCAGCAGGGGTCACACTGAAGCTTTCTTT. Its protein is CASSRGHTEAFF.

This clonotype has more than one count but fewer than ten. The chain employs TRBV7-2 and TRBJ1-1; D remains unclear. The V end lost 1 base, the J end lost 1 base, and 7 bases lay between the germline ends. The CDR3 consists of 14 residues. Germline V gives CDR1 SGHTA, CDR2 FQGNSA. Here the CDR3 reads CASSLDPGNTEAFF. CDR3 in DNA: TGTGCCAGCAGCTTAGATCCAGGGAACACTGAAGCTTTCTTT.

The V and J genes are TRBV7-9 and TRBJ1-2; D perhaps matches TRBD1 (5 bases). Trimming stripped 3 bases from V and 7 bases from J, with 12 bases between. The CDR3 is 13 amino acids. Germline CDR1 reads SEHNR; CDR2 reads FQNEAQ (reference sequence). The DNA for the CDR3 is TGTGCCAGCAGCTTGAAGACAGTCGCTGGCTACACCTTC. Translated, it gives CASSLKTVAGYTF. Together with reference TRBV7-9 and TRBJ1-2, the CDR3 gives the full variable domain: DTGVSQNPRHKITKRGQNVTFRCDPISEHNRLYWYRQTLGQGPEFLTYFQNEAQLEKSRLLSDRFSAERPKGSFSTLEIQRTEQGDSAMYLCASSLKTVAGYTFGSGTRLTVV.

CDR3 region: CASGELPEYEQYF. For the CDR3, the DNA is TGCGCCAGCGGGGAGCTACCCGAGTACGAGCAGTACTTC. The V gene is TRBV5-1, the J gene TRBJ2-7; a weak D match, TRBD2 (5 bases). The germline CDR1 and CDR2 sequences are SGHRS and YFSETQ. The V gene lost 7 bases and the J gene lost 4 bases, with 15 bases spanning the gap. The CDR3 is 13 amino acids.

The chain carries TRBV20-1 and TRBJ2-1; a weak D match, TRBD2 (7 bases). The CDR3 runs to 12 residues. V lost 4 bases, J lost 8 bases, and 12 bases lay in between. Germline V lookup: CDR1 DFQATT, CDR2 SNEGSKA (reference sequence). The CDR3 DNA is TGCAGTGCTATAGGGGGGGGAGATGAGCAGTTCTTC. Protein sequence: CSAIGGGDEQFF.

Notes on this clonotype: This may be a read error, as it is one base from a much larger clone. The conserved closing phenylalanine or tryptophan is absent in this CDR3, likely reflecting a read error. The V call is TRBV7-2, the J call TRBJ1-1; D is unresolved. Trimming removed 2 bases from V and 1 base from J, with 5 bases in between. Germline assignment: CDR1 SGHTA and CDR2 FQGNSA. The CDR3 length is 13 residues. The chain's CDR3 is CASSLMGNTEAFL. CDR3 bases: TGTGCCAGCAGCTTAATGGGGAACACTGAAGCTTTCCTT.